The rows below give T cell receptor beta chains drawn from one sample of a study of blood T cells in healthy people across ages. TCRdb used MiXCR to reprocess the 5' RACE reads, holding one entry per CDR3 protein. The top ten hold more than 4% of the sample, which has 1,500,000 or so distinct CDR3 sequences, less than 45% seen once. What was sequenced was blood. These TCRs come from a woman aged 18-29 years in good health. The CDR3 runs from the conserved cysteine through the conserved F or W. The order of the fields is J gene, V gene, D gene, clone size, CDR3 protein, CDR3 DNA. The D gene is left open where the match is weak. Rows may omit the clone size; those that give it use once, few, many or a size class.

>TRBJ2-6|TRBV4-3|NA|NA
CASSQVGTVRSSGANVLTF
TGCGCCAGCAGCCAAGTGGGTACGGTCCGTTCCTCTGGGGCCAACGTCCTGACTTTC
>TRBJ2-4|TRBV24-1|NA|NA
CATSDQTGSKNIQYF
TGTGCCACCAGTGACCAAACAGGGTCCAAAAACATTCAGTACTTC
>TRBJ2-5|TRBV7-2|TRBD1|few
CASSIGDRGPQYF
TGTGCCAGCAGTATAGGGGACAGGGGACCGCAGTACTTC
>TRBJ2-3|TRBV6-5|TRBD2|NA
CASSRGLAGSDAQYF
TGTGCCAGCAGCCGAGGACTAGCGGGGTCAGATGCGCAGTATTTT
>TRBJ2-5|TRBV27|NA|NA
CASRSGTVYNEQYF
TGTGCCAGCCGTTCCGGGACTGTATACAATGAGCAGTACTTC
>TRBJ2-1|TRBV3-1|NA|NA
CASSQVGGLSNEQFF
TGTGCCAGCAGCCAAGTAGGAGGACTGTCCAATGAGCAGTTCTTC
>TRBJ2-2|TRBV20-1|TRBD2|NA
CSAGLAGQNTGELFF
TGCAGTGCGGGACTAGCGGGGCAGAACACCGGGGAGCTGTTTTTT
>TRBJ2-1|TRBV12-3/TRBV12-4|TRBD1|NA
CASSSPTGARYNEQFF
TGTGCCAGCAGTTCCCCGACAGGGGCCCGTTACAATGAGCAGTTCTTC
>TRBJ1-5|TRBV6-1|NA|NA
CASSEGEGLGNQPQHF
TGTGCCAGCAGTGAAGGGGAGGGTCTGGGCAATCAGCCCCAGCATTTT
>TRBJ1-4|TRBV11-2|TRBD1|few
CASSSLGTGLRSNEKLFF
TGTGCCAGCAGCTCTTTGGGGACAGGTCTGCGGTCTAATGAAAAACTGTTTTTT
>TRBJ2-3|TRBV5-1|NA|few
CASSSMARSSTDTQYF
TGCGCCAGCAGCTCCATGGCCCGCTCCAGCACAGATACGCAGTATTTT
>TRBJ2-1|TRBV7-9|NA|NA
CASNPRVRLPYNEQFF
TGTGCCAGCAACCCGAGGGTTCGTCTCCCCTACAATGAGCAGTTCTTC
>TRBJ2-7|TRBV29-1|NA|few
CSVEQDSSYEQYF
TGCAGCGTTGAACAGGACTCTTCCTACGAGCAGTACTTC
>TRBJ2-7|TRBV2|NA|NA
CASSEPTAYNEQYF
TGTGCCAGCAGTGAACCCACAGCCTACAATGAGCAGTACTTC
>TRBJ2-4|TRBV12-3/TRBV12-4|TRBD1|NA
CASSERDRAHIQYF
TGTGCCAGCAGTGAGCGGGACAGGGCTCACATTCAGTACTTC